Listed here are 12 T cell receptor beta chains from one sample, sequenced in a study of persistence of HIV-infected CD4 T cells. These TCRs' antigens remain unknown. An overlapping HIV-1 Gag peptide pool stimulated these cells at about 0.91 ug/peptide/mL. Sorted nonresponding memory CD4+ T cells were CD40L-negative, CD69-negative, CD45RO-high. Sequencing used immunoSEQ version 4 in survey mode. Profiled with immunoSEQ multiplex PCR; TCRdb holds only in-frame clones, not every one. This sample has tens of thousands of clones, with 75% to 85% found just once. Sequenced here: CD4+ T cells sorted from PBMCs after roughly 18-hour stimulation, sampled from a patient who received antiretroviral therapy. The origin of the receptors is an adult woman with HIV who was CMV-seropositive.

DNA of the CDR3: TGTGCCAGTAGATCCAGGGACTACGAGCAGTACTTC. Protein sequence: CASRSRDYEQYF. This chain links TRBV19 with TRBJ2-7; D is perhaps TRBD1 (5 bases). CDR1 and CDR2 from the germline V gene are LNHDA and SQIVND (reference sequence). This CDR3 contains 12 residues. Trimming cost V 6 bases and J 3 bases, with 9 bases left between them.

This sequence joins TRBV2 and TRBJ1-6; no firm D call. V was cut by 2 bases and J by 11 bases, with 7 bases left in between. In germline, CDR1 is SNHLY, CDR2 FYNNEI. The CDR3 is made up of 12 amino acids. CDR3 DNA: TGTGCCAGCAGTGAAAGTTTACCACCCCTCCACTTT. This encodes CASSESLPPLHF.

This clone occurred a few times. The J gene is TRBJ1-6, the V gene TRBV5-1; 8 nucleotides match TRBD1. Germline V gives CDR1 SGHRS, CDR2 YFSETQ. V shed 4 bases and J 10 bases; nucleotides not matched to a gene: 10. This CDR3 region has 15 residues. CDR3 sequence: CASSPDRATSSPLHF. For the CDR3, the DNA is TGCGCCAGCAGCCCGGACAGGGCCACATCCTCACCCCTCCACTTT.

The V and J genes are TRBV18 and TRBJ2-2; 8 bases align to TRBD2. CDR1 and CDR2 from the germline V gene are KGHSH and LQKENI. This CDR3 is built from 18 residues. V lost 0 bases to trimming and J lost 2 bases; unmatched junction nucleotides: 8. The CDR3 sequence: CASSPPAGGWSNTGELFF. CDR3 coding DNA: TGTGCCAGCTCACCACCGGCGGGGGGATGGTCCAACACCGGGGAGCTGTTTTTT.

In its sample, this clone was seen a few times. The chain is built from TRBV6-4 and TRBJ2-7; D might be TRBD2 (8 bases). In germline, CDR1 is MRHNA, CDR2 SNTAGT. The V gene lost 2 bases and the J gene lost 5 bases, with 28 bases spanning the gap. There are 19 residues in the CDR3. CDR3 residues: CASSDGNRGLGVTPHEQYF. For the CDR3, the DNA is TGTGCCAGCAGTGACGGAAACAGGGGACTAGGAGTCACGCCCCACGAGCAGTACTTC.

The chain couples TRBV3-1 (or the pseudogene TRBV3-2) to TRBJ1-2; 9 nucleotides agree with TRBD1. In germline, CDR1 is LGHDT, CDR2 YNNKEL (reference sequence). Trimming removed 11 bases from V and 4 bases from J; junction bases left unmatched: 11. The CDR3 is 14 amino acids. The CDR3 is CAAGETGGSYGYTF. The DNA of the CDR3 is TGTGCCGCGGGGGAGACAGGGGGGAGCTATGGCTACACCTTC.

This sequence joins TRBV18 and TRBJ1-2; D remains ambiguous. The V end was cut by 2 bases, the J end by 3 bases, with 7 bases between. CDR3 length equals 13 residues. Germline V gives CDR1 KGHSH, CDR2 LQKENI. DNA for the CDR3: TGTGCCAGCTCACCATCCCGGGACTATGGCTACACCTTC. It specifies CASSPSRDYGYTF.

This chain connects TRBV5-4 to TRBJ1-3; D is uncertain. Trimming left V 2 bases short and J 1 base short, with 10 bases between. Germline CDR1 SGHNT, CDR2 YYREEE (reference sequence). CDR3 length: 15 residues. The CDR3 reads CASSFGSGSGNTIYF. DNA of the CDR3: TGTGCCAGCAGCTTTGGGTCTGGGTCTGGAAACACCATATATTTT.

The CDR3 nucleotides are TGCGCCAGCAGCTTTACCACACCATCCTCTGGAAACACCATATATTTT. Its translation is CASSFTTPSSGNTIYF. The V gene is TRBV5-1, the J gene TRBJ1-3; D remains ambiguous. The V end lost 2 bases, the J end lost 0 bases, and 12 bases lay between the germline ends. The V gene's germline CDR1 is SGHRS and CDR2 YFSETQ. This CDR3 comprises 16 residues. The complete variable domain, with remaining parts taken from reference TRBV5-1 and TRBJ1-3, reads KAGVTQTPRYLIKTRGQQVTLSCSPISGHRSVSWYQQTPGQGLQFLFEYFSETQRNKGNFPGRFSGRQFSNSRSEMNVSTLELGDSALYLCASSFTTPSSGNTIYFGEGSWLTVV.

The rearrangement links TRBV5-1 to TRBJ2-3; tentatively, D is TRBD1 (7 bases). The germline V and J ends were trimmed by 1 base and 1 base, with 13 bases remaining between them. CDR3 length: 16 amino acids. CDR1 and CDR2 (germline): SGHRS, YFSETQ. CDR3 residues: CASSLRGRGGTDTQYF. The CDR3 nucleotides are TGCGCCAGCAGCTTGAGGGGCAGGGGGGGCACAGATACGCAGTATTTT.

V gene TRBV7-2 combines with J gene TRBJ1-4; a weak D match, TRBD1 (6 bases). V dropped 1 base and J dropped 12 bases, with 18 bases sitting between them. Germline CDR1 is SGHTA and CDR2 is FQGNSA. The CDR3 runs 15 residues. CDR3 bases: TGTGCCAGCAGCTTAGACGGGACACCGTTTGGAGAACTGTTTTTT. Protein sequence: CASSLDGTPFGELFF.

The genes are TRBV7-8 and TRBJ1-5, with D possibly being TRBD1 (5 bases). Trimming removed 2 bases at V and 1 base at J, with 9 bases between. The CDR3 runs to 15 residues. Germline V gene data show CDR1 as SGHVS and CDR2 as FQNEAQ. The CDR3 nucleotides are TGTGCCAGCAGCTTACAGGGAGGCAGCAATCAGCCCCAGCATTTT. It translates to CASSLQGGSNQPQHF.